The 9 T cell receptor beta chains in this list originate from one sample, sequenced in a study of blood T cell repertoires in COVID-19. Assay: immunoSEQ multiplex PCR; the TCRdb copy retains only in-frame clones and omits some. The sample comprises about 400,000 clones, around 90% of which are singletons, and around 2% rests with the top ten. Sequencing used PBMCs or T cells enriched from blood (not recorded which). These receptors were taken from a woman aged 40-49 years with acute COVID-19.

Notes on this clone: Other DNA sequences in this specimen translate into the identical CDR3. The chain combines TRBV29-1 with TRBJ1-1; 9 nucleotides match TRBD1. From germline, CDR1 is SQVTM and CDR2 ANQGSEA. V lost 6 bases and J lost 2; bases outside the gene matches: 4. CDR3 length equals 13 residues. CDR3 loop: CSVSTGGNTEAFF. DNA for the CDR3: TGCAGCGTGTCGACAGGGGGAAACACTGAAGCTTTCTTT.

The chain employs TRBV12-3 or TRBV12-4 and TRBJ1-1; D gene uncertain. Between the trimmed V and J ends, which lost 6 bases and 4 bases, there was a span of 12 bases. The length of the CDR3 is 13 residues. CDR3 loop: CASSTRGGTEAFF. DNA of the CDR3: TGTGCCAGCAGCACCCGGGGTGGCACTGAAGCTTTCTTT.

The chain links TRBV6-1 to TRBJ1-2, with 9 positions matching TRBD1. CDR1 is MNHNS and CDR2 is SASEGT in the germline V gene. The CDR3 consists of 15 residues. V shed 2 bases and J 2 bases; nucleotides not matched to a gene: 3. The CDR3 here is CASSERGQGNYGYTF. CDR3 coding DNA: TGTGCCAGCAGTGAACGGGGACAGGGCAACTATGGCTACACCTTC.

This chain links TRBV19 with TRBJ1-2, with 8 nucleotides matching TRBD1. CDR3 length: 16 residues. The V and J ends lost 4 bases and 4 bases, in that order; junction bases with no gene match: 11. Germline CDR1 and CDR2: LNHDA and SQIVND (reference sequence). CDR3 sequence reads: CASSTQAGGATYGYTF. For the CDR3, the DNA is TGTGCCAGTAGTACCCAGGCAGGGGGCGCGACCTATGGCTACACCTTC.

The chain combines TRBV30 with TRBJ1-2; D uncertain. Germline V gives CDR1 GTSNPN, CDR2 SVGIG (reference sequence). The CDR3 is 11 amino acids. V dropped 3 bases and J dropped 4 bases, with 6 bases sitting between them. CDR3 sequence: CAWRYGYGYTF. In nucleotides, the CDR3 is TGTGCCTGGAGGTACGGCTATGGCTACACCTTC.

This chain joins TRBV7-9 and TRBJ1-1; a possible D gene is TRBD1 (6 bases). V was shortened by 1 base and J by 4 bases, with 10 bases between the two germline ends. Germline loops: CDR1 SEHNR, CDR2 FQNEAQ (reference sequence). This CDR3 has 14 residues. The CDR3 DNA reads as TGTGCCAGCAGCTTAGTAAGGGGGAGCACTGAAGCTTTCTTT. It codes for CASSLVRGSTEAFF.

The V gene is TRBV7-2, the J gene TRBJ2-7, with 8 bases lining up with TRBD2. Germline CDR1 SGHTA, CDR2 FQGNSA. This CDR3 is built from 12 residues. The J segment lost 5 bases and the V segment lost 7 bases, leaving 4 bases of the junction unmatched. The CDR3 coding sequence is TGTGCCAGCACCGGAGCGGGGGACGAGCAGTACTTC. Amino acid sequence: CASTGAGDEQYF.

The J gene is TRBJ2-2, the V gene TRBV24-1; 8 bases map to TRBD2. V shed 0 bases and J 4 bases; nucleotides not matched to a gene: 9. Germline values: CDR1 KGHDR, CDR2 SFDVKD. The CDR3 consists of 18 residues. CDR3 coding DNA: TGTGCCACCAGTGATTTGCAGGGTAGCGGGGCGATCACCGGGGAGCTGTTTTTT. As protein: CATSDLQGSGAITGELFF.

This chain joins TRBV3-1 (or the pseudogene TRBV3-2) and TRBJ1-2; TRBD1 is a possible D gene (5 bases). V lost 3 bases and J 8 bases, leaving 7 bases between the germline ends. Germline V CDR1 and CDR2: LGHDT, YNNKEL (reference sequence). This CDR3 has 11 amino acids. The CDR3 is CASSQEGGYTF. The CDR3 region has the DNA TGTGCCAGCAGCCAGGAGGGGGGCTACACCTTC.